This TCR beta chain is drawn from a study of shared clonotypes between healthy human individuals (TCRdb year 2020). About the full investigation: A couple of women and three men aged 18 to 49 years were included in the cohort. Between about 0.85 and 8.9 billion PBMCs per donor were obtained by leukapheresis. To estimate repertoire size and how much clonotypes are shared between individuals, the study performed deep sequencing of blood TCR repertoires from about 5 healthy adults. For each donor, CD4 naive and CD4 memory were each given three plates, CD8 naive was given two plates, and CD8 memory was given one plate. Different laboratories and diverse techniques were used to prepare libraries and sequence TCR repertoires, to increase sequencing depth and limit assay-specific biases. The paper as a whole reports these results and caveats: The genetic and exposure-history diversity represented was limited by the small number of donors. Rarefaction of sorted-subset datasets indicated incomplete sequencing despite the large sequencing depth. Based on pairwise subsampling, the degree of clonotype sharing among donors was expected to be affected by sequencing depth. Across a few donors, about 4.5% of naive CD4, roughly 3.3% of naive CD8, about 2.3% of memory CD4, and about 0.44% of memory CD8 clonotypes were shared. Higher generation probabilities were observed for clonotypes shared by all four sorted-subset donors than for non-shared clonotypes. Larger estimated clonotype richness was generally found for naive subsets than for memory subsets. Sampling was limited to blood, and TCR repertoires in tissue likely differ from TCR repertoires in blood.

The donors were healthy, HIV-negative adults with no recently reported acute infections or vaccinations. All donors were Caucasian adults living in Nashville, Tennessee, USA. CD4+ T cells were enriched by magnetic negative selection; naive cells were then positively selected on CD45RA, and the negative fraction formed the memory subset. Blood was collected by leukapheresis, and PBMCs were isolated by Ficoll-Histopaque density gradient centrifugation and then cryopreserved in liquid nitrogen vapor phase. Analytical flow cytometry was used to check the purity and quantity of every magnetically sorted T cell population. Genomic DNA was isolated from each sorted fraction and quantified by UV absorbance on a Nanodrop 2000c. Using the deep immunoSEQ assay, multiplex PCR amplified TCR CDR3 regions from genomic DNA. Genomic DNA extracted from each cell subset was distributed evenly over all wells of several immunoSEQ 96-well plates, and each plate served as one replicate. For sorted subsets, around 200 ng genomic DNA, equal to some 30,000 T cell genomes, was loaded into each replicate PCR. The purified libraries were quantified using a Qubit 3.0 fluorometer, sized with a Bioanalyzer 2100, and then quantified again using the KAPA Library Quantification kit. A separate single-read 150-cycle Illumina NextSeq 550 flow cell was used to sequence each immunoSEQ 96-well plate. The original methods were these. Because the immunoSEQ output included only junctional sequences and no quality scores, the filtering could not be the same as the filtering used for full-length reads. Sequences were annotated with PyIR, a Python wrapper for IgBLAST v1.9, and V/J genes and CDR3 were assigned using IMGT germline references. Reads were filtered out if the reads had weak V/J assignments (E-value above 1e-6), no CDR3, stop codons, out-of-frame junctions, or ambiguous translated residues. V3J clonotypes were defined by identical inferred V gene, J gene, and CDR3 amino acid sequence. Percentage overlap between repertoires was computed as shared unique clonotypes divided by the size of the smaller repertoire. Three approaches were used to assess repertoire richness: RTK rarefaction, the Chao1 estimator, and Recon v2.1 estimates of unobserved clonotypes. Generation probabilities were computed with OLGA for all TCRbeta clonotypes obtained by the gDNA method from a handful of donors. TCRdb limited this immuneACCESS table to in-frame rearrangements with V and J called. A share of clones is missing; checked studies link under half to unresolved V genes, and the rest is unexplained. D and trimming come from the DNA, and the V and J calls and clone size come from that table. This sample comprises millions of clones, over 85% of them detected only once. Of the sample, 0.39% is held by the ten largest clones.

Remarks on this clone: The antigen it binds to is not known. Base quality data are lacking; no much larger clone is found one base away. This CDR3 is also generated by other DNA sequences in the sample.

The origin of this receptor is a man aged 18 to 29 in good health. Some clones in this sample may be carry-over from other donors' samples. Input material: naive CD4+ T cells from PBMCs. This specimen's cell subset or site label, interpreted: CD45RA+ positively selected.

CDR3 protein: CASSLAGLAGSTDTQYF. The DNA is TGCGCCAGCAGCTTGGCCGGGCTAGCGGGCTCCACAGATACGCAGTATTTT. The chain is encoded by TRBV5-1 joined to TRBJ2-3, with TRBD2 identical over 8 junction bases. Via the germline V gene, CDR1 is SGHRS and CDR2 YFSETQ. Trimming leaves V shorter by 0 bases and J shorter by 2 bases, with the junction holding 8 bases beyond the gene matches. From its cysteine to its phenylalanine, the CDR3 spans 17 amino acids. Only the CDR3 DNA stays, 51 bases, in frame from base 1.